Each of the 31 T cell receptor beta chains below was sequenced from the same sample in a study of OX40 agonist ivuxolimab in advanced cancers. Clones were sequenced by immunoSEQ multiplex PCR, and TCRdb holds only the in-frame ones, with some missing. Of 80,000 to 95,000 clones in the sample, approximately 90% were seen once. The specimen was CD4+ or CD8+ T cells sorted from blood, collected in a trial of the OX40 agonist ivuxolimab. The receptors here all came from an adult with an advanced solid tumor such as melanoma, head and neck, liver or kidney cancer.

This sequence joins TRBV5-1 and TRBJ2-5, with 7 bases aligning to TRBD2. Trimming at V came to 5 bases and at J to 5 bases, leaving 12 bases not matched to a gene. The CDR3 spans 15 residues. The germline CDR1 and CDR2 sequences are SGHRS and YFSETQ. This chain's CDR3 is CASSRSMTAGETQYF. The CDR3 region has the DNA TGCGCCAGCAGTCGGAGCATGACAGCGGGGGAGACCCAGTACTTC.

This chain connects TRBV5-4 to TRBJ2-7; D is possibly TRBD1 (6 bases). V was cut by 4 bases and J by 2 bases, with 16 bases left in between. Germline CDR1 is SGHNT and CDR2 is YYREEE (reference sequence). The CDR3 spans 15 residues. Here the CDR3 reads CASSPLGAATYEQYF. The DNA for the CDR3 is TGTGCCAGCAGCCCCCTGGGGGCCGCTACCTACGAGCAGTACTTC.

This rearrangement joins TRBV19 to TRBJ2-2, with a tentative D call TRBD1 (5 bases). The germline V and J ends were trimmed by 4 bases and 1 base, with 13 bases remaining between them. This CDR3 contains 16 residues. CDR1 is LNHDA and CDR2 is SQIVND in the germline V gene (reference sequence). The CDR3 sequence: CASSSWGQVNTGELFF. As DNA, the CDR3 is TGTGCCAGTAGTAGTTGGGGCCAAGTGAACACCGGGGAGCTGTTTTTT.

This clone was observed a single time. This chain uses TRBV11-2 with TRBJ2-2; no reliable D call. CDR1 is SGHAT, CDR2 FQNNGV, per germline. This CDR3 is built from 15 residues. Between the trimmed V and J ends, which lost 2 bases and 3 bases, there was a span of 10 bases. CDR3 DNA: TGTGCCAGCAGCTTAACGAGGTTGGACACCGGGGAGCTGTTTTTT. Translated: CASSLTRLDTGELFF. The variable domain in full, completed from reference TRBV11-2 and TRBJ2-2, reads EAGVAQSPRYKIIEKRQSVAFWCNPISGHATLYWYQQILGQGPKLLIQFQNNGVVDDSQLPKDRFSAERLKGVDSTLKIQPAKLEDSAVYLCASSLTRLDTGELFFGEGSRLTVL.

The chain employs TRBV6-1 and TRBJ2-7; D possibly corresponds to TRBD2 (5 bases). Trimming cost V 6 bases and J 5 bases, with 20 bases left between them. Germline CDR1 reads MNHNS; CDR2 reads SASEGT. The length of the CDR3 is 15 residues. The CDR3 loop is CASSLTGPLRDEQYF. The CDR3 DNA is TGTGCCAGCAGCCTTACTGGACCGCTGCGGGACGAGCAGTACTTC.

The rearrangement joins TRBV2 to TRBJ2-3, with TRBD2 as a possible D gene (6 bases). V shed 6 bases and J shed 2 bases, with 12 bases lying between them. Germline CDR1 reads SNHLY; CDR2 reads FYNNEI. This CDR3 is 14 amino acids long. The CDR3 DNA reads as TGTGCCAGCAGGGCGGGGCAGCACACAGATACGCAGTATTTT. It translates to CASRAGQHTDTQYF.

The chain has TRBV7-6 and TRBJ1-2; 9 bases are a match to TRBD1. The trim removed 4 bases at V and 4 bases at J, leaving 1 base unmatched. CDR3 length equals 13 residues. Germline V lookup: CDR1 SGHVS, CDR2 FNYEAQ. CDR3 sequence: CASSSGQGYGYTF. The CDR3 DNA follows: TGTGCCAGCAGCTCGGGACAGGGCTATGGCTACACCTTC.

The chain carries TRBV18 and TRBJ1-5; a weak D match, TRBD1 (5 bases). Germline CDR1 is KGHSH and CDR2 is LQKENI. CDR3 size: 16 residues. V was shortened by 1 base and J by 3 bases, with 13 bases between the two germline ends. This chain's CDR3 is CASSPQGVTNNQPQHF. Here the CDR3 DNA reads TGTGCCAGCTCACCACAAGGGGTTACCAACAATCAGCCCCAGCATTTT.

J is TRBJ2-3 and V is TRBV2; TRBD1 agrees at 8 bases. The CDR3 runs to 13 residues. The germline V gene encodes CDR1 SNHLY and CDR2 FYNNEI. V lost 6 bases and J lost 3; bases outside the gene matches: 2. CDR3 protein: CASRDRGTDTQYF. CDR3 nucleotides: TGTGCCAGCAGAGACAGGGGAACAGATACGCAGTATTTT.

The count of this clone is one. The chain recombines TRBV9 with TRBJ1-3; D is unclear. CDR3 length equals 14 residues. V lost 3 bases to trimming and J lost 0 bases, with 7 bases between them. From germline, CDR1 is SGDLS and CDR2 YYNGEE. CDR3 sequence reads: CASSDKSSGNTIYF. The DNA for the CDR3 is TGTGCCAGCAGCGATAAAAGCTCTGGAAACACCATATATTTT. The variable domain in full, with the rest retrieved from reference TRBV9 and TRBJ1-3, is DSGVTQTPKHLITATGQRVTLRCSPRSGDLSVYWYQQSLDQGLQFLIQYYNGEERAKGNILERFSAQQFPDLHSELNLSSLELGDSALYFCASSDKSSGNTIYFGEGSWLTVV.

The count of this clone is one. J is TRBJ2-5 and V is TRBV9, with 7 bases identical to TRBD1. The J call may be faulty, since TRBJ2-7 better matches the DNA end. Germline CDR1 reads SGDLS; CDR2 reads YYNGEE. This CDR3 region has 13 residues. The CDR3: CASSARQGYEQYF. Written as DNA, the CDR3 is TGTGCCAGCAGCGCTCGACAGGGCTACGAGCAGTACTTC.

This clone showed up just once. This CDR3 is also generated by other DNA sequences in the sample. The rearrangement uses TRBV5-3 and TRBJ2-3, with TRBD2 matching 7 bases. TRBV5-3 is an ORF, and what it does is uncertain. This CDR3 spans 14 amino acids. CDR3 sequence: CAKRPRGETDTQYF. For the CDR3, the DNA is TGTGCAAAGAGACCCCGGGGGGAAACAGATACGCAGTATTTT.

This clone has a single count. This chain links TRBV5-1 with TRBJ1-1, with 7 bases aligning to TRBD1. From germline, CDR1 is SGHRS and CDR2 YFSETQ. J was trimmed by 3 bases and V by 0 bases; bases with no gene match: 2. The CDR3 spans 14 residues. The CDR3 coding sequence is TGCGCCAGCAGCTTGGAGGGGGCGGACACTGAAGCTTTCTTT. Translation: CASSLEGADTEAFF. Together with reference TRBV5-1 and TRBJ1-1, the CDR3 gives the full variable domain: KAGVTQTPRYLIKTRGQQVTLSCSPISGHRSVSWYQQTPGQGLQFLFEYFSETQRNKGNFPGRFSGRQFSNSRSEMNVSTLELGDSALYLCASSLEGADTEAFFGQGTRLTVV.

The chain couples TRBV5-1 to TRBJ1-1, with D hard to call. The V end was cut by 4 bases, the J end by 1 base, with 11 bases between. Germline assignment: CDR1 SGHRS and CDR2 YFSETQ. This CDR3 comprises 14 residues. CDR3 loop: CASSTPNRNTEAFF. CDR3 coding DNA: TGCGCCAGCAGCACCCCGAACAGGAACACTGAAGCTTTCTTT.

The V and J genes are TRBV5-5 and TRBJ2-7; D remains unclear. Per the germline V gene, CDR1 is SGHKS and CDR2 is YYEKEE (reference sequence). The CDR3 loop spans 15 amino acids. V lost 0 bases and J 0 bases, leaving 10 bases between the germline ends. CDR3 amino acids: CASSLDGFSSYEQYF. CDR3 coding DNA: TGTGCCAGCAGCTTGGACGGGTTTAGCTCCTACGAGCAGTACTTC. The entire variable domain, with the rest obtained from reference TRBV5-5 and TRBJ2-7, is as follows: DAGVTQSPTHLIKTRGQQVTLRCSPISGHKSVSWYQQVLGQGPQFIFQYYEKEERGRGNFPDRFSARQFPNYSSELNVNALLLGDSALYLCASSLDGFSSYEQYFGPGTRLTVT.

The gene calls are TRBV2 and TRBJ2-1; D is ambiguous. The germline V gene has CDR1 SNHLY and CDR2 FYNNEI. The CDR3 extends over 13 amino acids. Trimming removed 6 bases from V and 3 bases from J, with 9 bases in between. CDR3 loop: CASSTRSYNEQFF. The CDR3 DNA is TGTGCCAGCAGCACCAGGAGCTACAATGAGCAGTTCTTC.

This chain connects TRBV19 to TRBJ2-1; a weak D match, TRBD1 (6 bases). This CDR3 spans 15 amino acids. Germline V gene sequence: CDR1 LNHDA, CDR2 SQIVND (reference sequence). With 7 bases removed from V and 2 bases from J, the gap between germline ends came to 15 bases. The CDR3 loop is CASTKGQGTYNEQFF. The CDR3 DNA reads TGTGCCAGTACCAAGGGGCAGGGGACCTACAATGAGCAGTTCTTC.

The V call is TRBV7-2, the J call TRBJ2-5; 9 bases are shared with TRBD2. This CDR3 contains 16 residues. Germline V gene sequence: CDR1 SGHTA, CDR2 FQGNSA. V lost 1 base, J lost 2 bases, and 5 bases stayed unmatched. The CDR3 nucleotides read TGTGCCAGCAGCTTAGTGGGTAGCGGGAGACAAGAGACCCAGTACTTC. Translation: CASSLVGSGRQETQYF.

The chain couples TRBV11-3 to TRBJ2-1; D remains unclear. In germline, CDR1 is SGHNT, CDR2 YENEEA. This CDR3 region has 12 residues. Trimming left V 1 base short and J 7 bases short, with 5 bases between. As DNA, the CDR3 is TGTGCCAGCAGCTTAGTCGGTAATGAGCAGTTCTTC. This gives the protein CASSLVGNEQFF.

The genes are TRBV6-5 and TRBJ2-5, with D tentatively TRBD1 or TRBD2 (5 bases each). This CDR3 spans 13 amino acids. Trimming stripped 5 bases from V and 5 bases from J, with 12 bases between. Germline V CDR1 and CDR2: MNHEY, SVGAGI. CDR3 region: CASSGTPGETQYF. CDR3 DNA sequence: TGTGCCAGCAGTGGGACCCCAGGGGAGACCCAGTACTTC.

The V gene is TRBV5-1, the J gene TRBJ1-2; maybe TRBD1 (5 bases). Trimming shortened V by 0 bases and J by 6 bases, and 9 bases separated the two germline ends. This CDR3 is 13 amino acids long. Germline-derived CDR1 and CDR2 are SGHRS and YFSETQ. The CDR3 loop reads CASSLATGDGYTF. Here the CDR3 DNA reads TGCGCCAGCAGCTTGGCCACGGGGGATGGCTACACCTTC.

In nucleotides, the CDR3 is TGTGCCAGCACAGGGGACAATCAGCCCCAGCATTTT. As protein: CASTGDNQPQHF. The gene calls are TRBV2 and TRBJ1-5, with a tentative D call TRBD1 (6 bases). Trimming pared 7 bases from V and 3 bases from J, leaving 7 bases between. CDR1 is SNHLY, CDR2 FYNNEI, per germline. CDR3 length: 12 amino acids.

The chain uses TRBV18 and TRBJ1-1; possibly TRBD1 for D (5 bases). CDR3 size: 14 residues. V was trimmed by 3 bases and J by 6 bases, leaving 14 bases between them. Germline lookup yields CDR1 KGHSH and CDR2 LQKENI. The DNA for the CDR3 is TGTGCCAGCTCACCCCAAGAGGACAAGTCTGAAGCTTTCTTT. It codes for CASSPQEDKSEAFF. Supplemented by reference TRBV18 and TRBJ1-1, the full variable domain reads NAGVMQNPRHLVRRRGQEARLRCSPMKGHSHVYWYRQLPEEGLKFMVYLQKENIIDESGMPKERFSAEFPKEGPSILRIQQVVRGDSAAYFCASSPQEDKSEAFFGQGTRLTVV.

The chain carries TRBV19 and TRBJ2-5; 11 positions match TRBD1. The CDR3 loop spans 15 amino acids. V lost 6 bases and J lost 7; bases outside the gene matches: 10. The germline V gene has CDR1 LNHDA and CDR2 SQIVND (reference sequence). The CDR3 reads CASRKTGTGGWTQYF. CDR3 DNA sequence: TGTGCCAGTAGGAAAACCGGGACAGGGGGTTGGACCCAGTACTTC. The full variable domain, completed using reference TRBV19 and TRBJ2-5, is DGGITQSPKYLFRKEGQNVTLSCEQNLNHDAMYWYRQDPGQGLRLIYYSQIVNDFQKGDIAEGYSVSREKKESFPLTVTSAQKNPTAFYLCASRKTGTGGWTQYFGPGTRLLVL.

The V gene is TRBV19, the J gene TRBJ2-2, with D unresolved. Trimming took off 6 bases at V and 7 bases at J, with 15 bases between the two ends. This CDR3 contains 14 residues. Germline lookup yields CDR1 LNHDA and CDR2 SQIVND (reference sequence). The CDR3 sequence: CASSQSRTVGELFF. CDR3 nucleotides: TGTGCCAGTAGCCAATCCCGCACGGTCGGGGAGCTGTTTTTT. Supplemented by reference TRBV19 and TRBJ2-2, the full variable domain reads DGGITQSPKYLFRKEGQNVTLSCEQNLNHDAMYWYRQDPGQGLRLIYYSQIVNDFQKGDIAEGYSVSREKKESFPLTVTSAQKNPTAFYLCASSQSRTVGELFFGEGSRLTVL.

Here the CDR3 reads CASSRTSGVSYNEQFF. DNA for the CDR3: TGCGCCAGCAGCCGGACTAGCGGGGTCTCCTACAATGAGCAGTTCTTC. V is TRBV5-1 and J is TRBJ2-1; TRBD2 matches at 12 bases. Losses at the gene ends were 4 bases for V and 0 bases for J; bases not matched to a gene: 2. CDR3 length: 16 amino acids. Germline V lookup: CDR1 SGHRS, CDR2 YFSETQ.

The chain uses TRBV5-5 and TRBJ1-5; D is ambiguous. CDR1 SGHKS and CDR2 YYEKEE come from the germline V gene (reference sequence). The ends were cut back, 0 bases at V and 6 bases at J, with 7 bases in the middle. CDR3 size: 13 residues. The CDR3 sequence is CASSLVGVQPQHF. CDR3 nucleotide sequence: TGTGCCAGCAGCTTGGTCGGGGTTCAGCCCCAGCATTTT.

The J gene is TRBJ1-1, the V gene TRBV30; 9 nucleotides agree with TRBD1. This CDR3 has 14 residues. Germline loops: CDR1 GTSNPN, CDR2 SVGIG (reference sequence). Germline trimming cut 0 bases from V and 6 bases from J; bases unmatched to any gene: 5. CDR3 residues: CAWSVGTGKAEAFF. In DNA form, the CDR3 reads TGTGCCTGGAGTGTCGGGACAGGGAAAGCTGAAGCTTTCTTT.

This clone has just one count. V usage is TRBV6-6 and J usage is TRBJ2-7, with 10 bases matching TRBD1. After removal of 7 bases from V and 9 bases from J, the junction contained 9 bases not matched to a gene. There are 13 residues in the CDR3. CDR1 and CDR2 from the germline V gene are MNHNY and SVGAGI (reference sequence). The CDR3 is CASMTGGMTRQYF. CDR3 coding DNA: TGTGCCAGCATGACAGGGGGCATGACGCGGCAGTACTTC.

V gene TRBV13 combines with J gene TRBJ1-4; 10 nucleotides line up with TRBD1. Germline V gene lookup returns CDR1 PRHDT and CDR2 FYEKMQ (reference sequence). V gave up 5 bases and J gave up 4 bases; unmatched junction bases: 10. The CDR3 extends over 17 amino acids. CDR3 nucleotides: TGTGCCAGCAGCAAACGCGGGACAGGGGCTTTTAATGAAAAACTGTTTTTT. Its protein product is CASSKRGTGAFNEKLFF.

V usage is TRBV5-6 and J usage is TRBJ1-1, with D unclear. From germline, CDR1 is SGHDT and CDR2 YYEEEE. V shed 5 bases and J shed 1 base, with 9 bases lying between them. This CDR3 has 13 amino acids. CDR3 region: CASRGTANTEAFF. The CDR3 nucleotides read TGTGCCAGCAGGGGAACAGCGAACACTGAAGCTTTCTTT.